This paragraph covers one T cell receptor beta chain sequence. Its antigen is not identified. No treatment of any kind had been given to any patient before thyroid surgery. This sample is part of a study of metastatic and nonmetastatic thyroid tumors. The wider study: Repertoires of blood and of tissue (tumor or nodule) from malignant and benign thyroid patients were compared. The study's findings and limits: Malignant thyroid tumors reportedly had TCR beta diversity that was significantly higher than in benign nodules, in blood and tumor.

Per the study methods: The distant-metastasis classifier for papillary thyroid cancer was built from CDR3 differences across clinicopathological groups. TCRdb reanalyzed the PCR reads with MiXCR. In this record, the V and J calls reflect TCRdb's handling and not the investigators' own analysis. Among roughly 44,000 clones listed, about 24% were seen once. The TCR sequence derives from a female donor with papillary thyroid cancer or a benign thyroid nodule (not recorded which). Some clones in this sample may be carry-over from other donors' samples. What was sequenced was tumor tissue.

The CDR3 nucleotides are TGTGCCAGCAGTTACTCTGGAGCTGGATACAATGAGCAGTTCTTC. It translates to CASSYSGAGYNEQFF. The chain joins TRBV6-2 or TRBV6-3 to TRBJ2-1; no clear D. In germline, CDR1 is MNHEY, CDR2 SVGEGT. This CDR3 is 15 amino acids long. The V gene lost 0 bases and the J gene lost 4 bases, with 10 bases spanning the gap.